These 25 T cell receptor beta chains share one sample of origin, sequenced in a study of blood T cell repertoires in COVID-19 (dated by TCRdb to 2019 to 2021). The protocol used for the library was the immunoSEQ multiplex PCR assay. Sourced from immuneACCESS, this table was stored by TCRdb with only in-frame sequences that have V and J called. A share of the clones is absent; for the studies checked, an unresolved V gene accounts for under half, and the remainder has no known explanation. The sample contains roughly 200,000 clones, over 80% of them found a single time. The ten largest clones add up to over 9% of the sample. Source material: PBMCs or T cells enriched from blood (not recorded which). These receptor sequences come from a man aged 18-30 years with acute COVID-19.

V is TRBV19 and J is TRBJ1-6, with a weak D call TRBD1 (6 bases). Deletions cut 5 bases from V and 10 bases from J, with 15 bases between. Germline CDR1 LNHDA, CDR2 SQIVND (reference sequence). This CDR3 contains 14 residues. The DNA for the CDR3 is TGTGCCAGTAGTCCTGGGACAATAATGTCACCCCTCCACTTT. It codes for CASSPGTIMSPLHF.

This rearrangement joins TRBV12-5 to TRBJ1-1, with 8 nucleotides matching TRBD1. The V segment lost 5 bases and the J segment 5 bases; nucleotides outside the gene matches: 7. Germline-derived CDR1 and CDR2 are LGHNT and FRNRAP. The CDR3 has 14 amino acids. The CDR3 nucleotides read TGTGCTAGTGGTCGGACAGGGAGAAGGACTGAAGCTTTCTTT. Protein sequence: CASGRTGRRTEAFF.

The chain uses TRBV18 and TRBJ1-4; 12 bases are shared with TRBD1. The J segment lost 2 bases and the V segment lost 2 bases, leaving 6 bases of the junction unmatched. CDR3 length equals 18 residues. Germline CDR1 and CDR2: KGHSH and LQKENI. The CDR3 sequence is CASSPTGTGGWTNEKLFF. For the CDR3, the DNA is TGTGCCAGCTCACCAACCGGGACAGGGGGCTGGACTAATGAAAAACTGTTTTTT.

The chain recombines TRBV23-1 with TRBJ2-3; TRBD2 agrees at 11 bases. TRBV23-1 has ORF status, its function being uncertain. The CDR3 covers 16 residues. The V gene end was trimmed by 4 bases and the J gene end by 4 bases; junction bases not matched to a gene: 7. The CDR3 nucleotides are TGCGCCAGCAGTCCTGGGACTAGCGGAAGGGCAGATACGCAGTATTTT. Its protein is CASSPGTSGRADTQYF.

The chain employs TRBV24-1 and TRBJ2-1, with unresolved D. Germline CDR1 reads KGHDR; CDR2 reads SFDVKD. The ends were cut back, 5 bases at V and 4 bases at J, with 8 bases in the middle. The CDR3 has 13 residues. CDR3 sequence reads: CATSVADYNEQFF. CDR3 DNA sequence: TGTGCCACCAGTGTGGCAGATTACAATGAGCAGTTCTTC.

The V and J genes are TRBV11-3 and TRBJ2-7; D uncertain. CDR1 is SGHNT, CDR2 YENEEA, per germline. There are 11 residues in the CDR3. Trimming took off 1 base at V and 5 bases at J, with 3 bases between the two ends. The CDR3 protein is CASSLADEQYF. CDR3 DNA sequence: TGTGCCAGCAGCTTAGCGGACGAGCAGTACTTC.

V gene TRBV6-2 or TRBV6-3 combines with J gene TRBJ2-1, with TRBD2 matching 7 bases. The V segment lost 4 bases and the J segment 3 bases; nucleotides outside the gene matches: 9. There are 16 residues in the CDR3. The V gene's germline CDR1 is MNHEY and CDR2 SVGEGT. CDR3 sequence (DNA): TGTGCCAGCAGTTCCCCTTCTCAGCGGGGCTACAATGAGCAGTTCTTC. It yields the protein CASSSPSQRGYNEQFF.

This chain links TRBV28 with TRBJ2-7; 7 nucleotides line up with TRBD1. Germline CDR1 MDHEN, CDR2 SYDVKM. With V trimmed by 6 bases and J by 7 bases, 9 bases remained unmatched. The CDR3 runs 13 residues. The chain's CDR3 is CASSTGTAREQYF. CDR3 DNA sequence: TGTGCCAGCAGCACCGGGACAGCGAGGGAGCAGTACTTC. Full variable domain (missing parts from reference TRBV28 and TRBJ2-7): DVKVTQSSRYLVKRTGEKVFLECVQDMDHENMFWYRQDPGLGLRLIYFSYDVKMKEKGDIPEGYSVSREKKERFSLILESASTNQTSMYLCASSTGTAREQYFGPGTRLTVT.

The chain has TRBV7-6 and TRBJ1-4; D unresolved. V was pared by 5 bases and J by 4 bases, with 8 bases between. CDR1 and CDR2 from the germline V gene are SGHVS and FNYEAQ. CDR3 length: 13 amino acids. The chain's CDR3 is CASSMLLNEKLFF. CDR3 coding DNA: TGTGCCAGCAGCATGTTACTTAATGAAAAACTGTTTTTT. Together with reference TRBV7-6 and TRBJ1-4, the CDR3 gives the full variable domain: GAGVSQSPRYKVTKRGQDVALRCDPISGHVSLYWYRQALGQGPEFLTYFNYEAQQDKSGLPNDRFSAERPEGSISTLTIQRTEQRDSAMYRCASSMLLNEKLFFGSGTQLSVL.

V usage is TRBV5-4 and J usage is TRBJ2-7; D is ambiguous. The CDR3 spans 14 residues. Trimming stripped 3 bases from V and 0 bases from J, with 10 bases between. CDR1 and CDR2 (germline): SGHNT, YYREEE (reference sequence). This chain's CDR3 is CASSSISGSYEQYF. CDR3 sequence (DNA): TGTGCCAGCAGCTCCATATCCGGCTCCTACGAGCAGTACTTC.

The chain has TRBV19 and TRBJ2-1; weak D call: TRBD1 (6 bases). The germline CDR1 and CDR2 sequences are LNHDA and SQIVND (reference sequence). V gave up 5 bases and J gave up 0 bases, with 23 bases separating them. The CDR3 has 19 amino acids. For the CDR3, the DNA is TGTGCCAGTAGTTTAGGCCTGGTCAGGGGCCGTAGCTCCTACAATGAGCAGTTCTTC. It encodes CASSLGLVRGRSSYNEQFF.

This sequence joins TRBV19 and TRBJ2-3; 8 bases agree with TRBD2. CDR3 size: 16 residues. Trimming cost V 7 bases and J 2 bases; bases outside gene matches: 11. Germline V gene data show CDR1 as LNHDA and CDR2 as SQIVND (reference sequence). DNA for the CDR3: TGTGCCAGTACCACGGGACTAGGAGATTCCACAGATACGCAGTATTTT. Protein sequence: CASTTGLGDSTDTQYF.

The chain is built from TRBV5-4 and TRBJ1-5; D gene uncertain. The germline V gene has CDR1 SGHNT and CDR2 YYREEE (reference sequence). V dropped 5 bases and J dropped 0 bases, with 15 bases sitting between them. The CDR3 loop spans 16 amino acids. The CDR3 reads CASSNLDNYSNQPQHF. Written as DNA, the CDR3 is TGTGCCAGCAGTAACTTGGATAACTATAGCAATCAGCCCCAGCATTTT.

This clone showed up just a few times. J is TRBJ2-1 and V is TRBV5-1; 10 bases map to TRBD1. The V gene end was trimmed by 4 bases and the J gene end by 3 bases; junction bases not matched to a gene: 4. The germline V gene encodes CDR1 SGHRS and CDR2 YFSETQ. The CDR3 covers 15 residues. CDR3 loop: CASSPGTGVYNEQFF. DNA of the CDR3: TGCGCCAGCAGCCCCGGGACAGGGGTCTACAATGAGCAGTTCTTC.

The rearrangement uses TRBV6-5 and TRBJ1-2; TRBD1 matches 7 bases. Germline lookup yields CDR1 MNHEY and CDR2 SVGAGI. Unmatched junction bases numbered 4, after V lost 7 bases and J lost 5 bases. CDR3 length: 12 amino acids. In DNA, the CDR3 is TGTGCCAGCAACCCGACAGGGTATGGCTACACCTTC. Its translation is CASNPTGYGYTF.

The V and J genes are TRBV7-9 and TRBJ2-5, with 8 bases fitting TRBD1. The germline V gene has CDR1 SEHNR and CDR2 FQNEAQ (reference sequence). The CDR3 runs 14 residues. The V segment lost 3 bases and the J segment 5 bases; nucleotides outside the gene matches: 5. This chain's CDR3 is CASSFQGAGETQYF. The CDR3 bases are TGTGCCAGCAGCTTCCAGGGGGCAGGGGAGACCCAGTACTTC.

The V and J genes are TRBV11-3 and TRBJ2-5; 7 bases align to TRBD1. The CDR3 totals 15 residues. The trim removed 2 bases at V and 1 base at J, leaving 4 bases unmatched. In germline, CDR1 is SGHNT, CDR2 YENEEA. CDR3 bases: TGTGCCAGCAGCTTACAGACAGGGTCCCAAGAGACCCAGTACTTC. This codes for CASSLQTGSQETQYF.

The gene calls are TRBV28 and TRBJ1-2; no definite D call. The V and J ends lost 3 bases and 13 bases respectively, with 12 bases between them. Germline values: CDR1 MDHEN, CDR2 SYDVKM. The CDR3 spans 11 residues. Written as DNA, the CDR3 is TGTGCCAGCAGTTTCCGGAGGGCGAGCACCTTC. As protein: CASSFRRASTF.

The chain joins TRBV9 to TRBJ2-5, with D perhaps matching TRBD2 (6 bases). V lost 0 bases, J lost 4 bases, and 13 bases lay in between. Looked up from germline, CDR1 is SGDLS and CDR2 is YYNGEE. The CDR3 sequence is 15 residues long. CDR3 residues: CASSVEPSGRETQYF. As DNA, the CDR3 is TGTGCCAGCAGCGTAGAGCCCAGCGGGCGAGAGACCCAGTACTTC.

CDR3 DNA: TGTGCCAGCAGTCCTATTGATGGTATGCTCAATTCACCCCTCCACTTT. This sequence encodes CASSPIDGMLNSPLHF. The genes are TRBV27 and TRBJ1-6; D unresolved. V was clipped by 5 bases and J by 7 bases, with 18 bases between them. This CDR3 has 16 amino acids. CDR1 MNHEY and CDR2 SMNVEV come from the germline V gene (reference sequence).

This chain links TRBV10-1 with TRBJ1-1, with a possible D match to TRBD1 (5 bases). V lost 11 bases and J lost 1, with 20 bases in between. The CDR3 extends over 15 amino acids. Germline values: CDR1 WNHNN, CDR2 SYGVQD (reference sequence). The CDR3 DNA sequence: TGCGCCGGCGAGGGACTCCCCAAAGGGAACACTGAAGCTTTCTTT. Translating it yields CAGEGLPKGNTEAFF.

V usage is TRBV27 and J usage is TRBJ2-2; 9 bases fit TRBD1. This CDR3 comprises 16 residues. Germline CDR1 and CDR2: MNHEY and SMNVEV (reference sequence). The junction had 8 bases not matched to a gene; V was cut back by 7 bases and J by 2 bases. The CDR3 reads CASKGYRGLNTGELFF. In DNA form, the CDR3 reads TGTGCCAGCAAAGGGTACAGGGGGCTTAACACCGGGGAGCTGTTTTTT.

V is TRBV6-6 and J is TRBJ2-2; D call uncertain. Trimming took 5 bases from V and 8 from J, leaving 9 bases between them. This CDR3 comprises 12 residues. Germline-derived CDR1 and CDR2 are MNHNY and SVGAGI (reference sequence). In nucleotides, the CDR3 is TGTGCCAGCAGTCAGCCTGTGGGGGAGCTGTTTTTT. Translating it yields CASSQPVGELFF.

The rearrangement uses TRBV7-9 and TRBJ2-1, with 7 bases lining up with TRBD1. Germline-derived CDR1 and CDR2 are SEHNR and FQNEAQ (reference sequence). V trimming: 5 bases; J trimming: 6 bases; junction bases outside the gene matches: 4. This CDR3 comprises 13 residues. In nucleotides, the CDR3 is TGTGCCAGCAGCCTAGACAGGGTCAATGAGCAGTTCTTC. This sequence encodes CASSLDRVNEQFF.

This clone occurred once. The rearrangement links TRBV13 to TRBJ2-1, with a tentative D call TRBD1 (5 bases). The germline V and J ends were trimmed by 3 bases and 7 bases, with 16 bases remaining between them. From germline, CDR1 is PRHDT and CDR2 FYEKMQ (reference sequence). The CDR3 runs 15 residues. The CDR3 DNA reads TGTGCCAGCAGCTTTCGGCAGGGCCGGCTTAATGAGCAGTTCTTC. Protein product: CASSFRQGRLNEQFF.